The rows below give T cell receptor beta chains drawn from one sample of a study of PD-1 blockade in classical Hodgkin lymphoma. The protocol was immunoSEQ multiplex PCR, while the TCRdb copy is restricted to in-frame clones and leaves out a portion. The sample carries around 31,000 clones, 85% recorded once. This material consisted of CD4+ T cells from blood, taken at baseline. These receptor sequences come from a human donor with classical Hodgkin lymphoma. The CDR3 runs from the conserved cysteine through the conserved F or W. A D gene is named only where the DNA matches it firmly. Part of the rows lack a size; the others show once, few, many or a class for expanded clones.

j_gene | len | abundance | d_gene | v_gene | CDR3aa | CDR3nt
TRBJ2-3 | 15 | NA | NA | TRBV18 | CASSPLGGRTDTQYF | TGTGCCAGCTCCCCCCTCGGGGGGCGCACAGATACGCAGTATTTT
TRBJ2-4 | 13 | NA | NA | TRBV7-9 | CASSLTPGDIQYF | TGTGCCAGCAGCTTAACTCCCGGCGACATTCAGTACTTC
TRBJ1-2 | 15 | NA | NA | TRBV4-1 | CASSQDKGPRDGYTF | TGCGCCAGCAGCCAAGATAAGGGGCCACGGGATGGCTACACCTTC
TRBJ1-1 | 14 | NA | NA | TRBV5-4 | CASSYRALNTEAFF | TGTGCCAGCAGCTACAGGGCCCTGAACACTGAAGCTTTCTTT
TRBJ1-5 | 15 | NA | NA | TRBV7-6 | CASSLVRDSNQPQHF | TGTGCCAGCAGCTTAGTCCGGGACAGCAATCAGCCCCAGCATTTT
TRBJ1-5 | 15 | NA | NA | TRBV28 | CASSPLGGRNQPQHF | TGTGCCAGCAGCCCTTTAGGCGGGAGGAATCAGCCCCAGCATTTT
TRBJ2-4 | 14 | NA | NA | TRBV15 | CATTTLRTKNIQYF | TGTGCCACCACAACCCTAAGGACCAAAAACATTCAGTACTTC
TRBJ2-7 | 16 | NA | TRBD2 | TRBV5-1 | CASSLERTRSFTEQYF | TGCGCCAGCAGCTTGGAGCGGACTAGAAGTTTCACCGAGCAGTACTTC
TRBJ1-1 | 15 | NA | NA | TRBV2 | CASIGGQRMNTEAFF | TGTGCCAGCATCGGGGGCCAACGAATGAACACTGAAGCTTTCTTT
TRBJ2-7 | 17 | NA | TRBD2 | TRBV4-1 | CASSQVGNWRERYEQYF | TGCGCCAGCAGCCAAGTCGGGAATTGGCGGGAGAGGTACGAGCAGTACTTC
TRBJ2-7 | 14 | NA | NA | TRBV5-1 | CASSLQGNSYEQYF | TGCGCCAGCAGCTTACAGGGCAACTCCTACGAGCAGTACTTC
TRBJ2-7 | 14 | NA | TRBD1 | TRBV6-1 | CASSVYQGVYEQYF | TGTGCCAGCAGTGTATACCAGGGGGTCTACGAGCAGTACTTC
TRBJ2-7 | 15 | once | NA | TRBV19 | CASSPGGTGGSEQYF | TGTGCCAGTAGTCCAGGGGGGACCGGGGGGTCCGAGCAGTACTTC
TRBJ1-1 | 15 | NA | NA | TRBV13 | CASSFSTARSTEAFF | TGTGCCAGCAGCTTTTCGACAGCGAGGAGCACTGAAGCTTTCTTT
TRBJ1-2 | 15 | NA | TRBD1 | TRBV7-8 | CASSLDRGQDYGYTF | TGTGCCAGCAGCTTAGATCGCGGACAGGACTATGGCTACACCTTC
TRBJ2-7 | 19 | NA | NA | TRBV21-1 | CASTGLRLAGGPADYEQYF | TGTGCCAGCACGGGTTTACGTTTAGCGGGAGGGCCGGCAGACTACGAGCAGTACTTC
TRBJ1-2 | 14 | once | NA | TRBV6-5 | CASSREKLEAGYTF | TGTGCCAGCAGCCGTGAAAAACTAGAAGCCGGCTACACCTTC
TRBJ1-1 | 14 | NA | NA | TRBV6-5 | CASSYGRVGAEAFF | TGTGCCAGCAGTTACGGCAGGGTGGGGGCTGAAGCTTTCTTT
TRBJ1-5 | 16 | NA | NA | TRBV7-2 | CASSDRPQGGAQPQHF | TGTGCCAGCAGCGACCGACCACAGGGTGGAGCCCAGCCCCAGCATTTT
TRBJ1-4 | 16 | NA | NA | TRBV9 | CASSVGDTSNNEKLFF | TGTGCCAGCAGCGTAGGGGACACCTCAAATAATGAAAAACTGTTTTTT
TRBJ2-3 | 16 | NA | TRBD2 | TRBV7-6 | CASSVLAGGGTDTQYF | TGTGCCAGCAGCGTACTAGCGGGAGGGGGCACAGATACGCAGTATTTT
TRBJ2-7 | 15 | NA | TRBD2 | TRBV5-4 | CASSLYASGSYEQYF | TGTGCCAGCAGCTTGTACGCTAGCGGCTCCTACGAGCAGTACTTC